This T cell receptor beta chain was found in a study of blood T cell repertoires in COVID-19. Across the study: Material from acute and convalescent COVID-19 was sourced from the United States, Italy and Spain. Sources were T cells, B-cell-depleted T cells, or PBMCs; the material itself was cDNA or gDNA.

This clone has only a few counts. Authors' analysis steps: Amplified reference gene primers provided the basis for estimating nucleated cell counts. Clones were read by immunoSEQ multiplex PCR, and TCRdb kept only the in-frame ones, dropping some. V and J calls and clone size are given by that table; D and trimming were obtained from the DNA. The repertoire holds about 81,000 clones, with almost 85% as singletons. V gave up 2 bases and J gave up 6 bases; unmatched junction bases: 3. The CDR3 has 13 amino acids. Germline CDR1 is KGHSH and CDR2 is LQKENI. The sample consisted of peripheral blood. The TCR was taken from a human donor in a cohort sampled during active COVID-19. The V call is TRBV18, the J call TRBJ1-2; 7 bases are a match to TRBD1. CDR3 amino acids: CASSPKGADGYTF. For the CDR3, the DNA is TGTGCCAGCTCACCAAAGGGGGCTGATGGCTACACCTTC.